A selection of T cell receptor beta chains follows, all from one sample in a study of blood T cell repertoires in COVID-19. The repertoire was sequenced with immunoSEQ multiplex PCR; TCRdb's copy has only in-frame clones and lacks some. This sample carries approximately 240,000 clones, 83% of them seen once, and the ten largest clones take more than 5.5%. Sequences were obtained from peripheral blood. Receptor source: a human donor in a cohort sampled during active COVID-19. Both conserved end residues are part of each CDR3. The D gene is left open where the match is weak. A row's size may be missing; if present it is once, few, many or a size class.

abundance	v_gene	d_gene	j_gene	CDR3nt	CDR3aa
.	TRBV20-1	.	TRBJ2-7	TGCAGTGCTAGTTCTGGGGGCCCGCGGAACGAGCAGTACTTC	CSASSGGPRNEQYF
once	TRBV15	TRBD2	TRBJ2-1	TGTGCCACCAGCACTAGCGGGGGGGCTGAGCAGTTCTTC	CATSTSGGAEQFF
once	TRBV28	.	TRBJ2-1	TGTGCCAGCAAGACGGCTAGGCCAAATGAGCAGTTCTTC	CASKTARPNEQFF
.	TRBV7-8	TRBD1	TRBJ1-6	TGTGCCAGCAGCACACTGGACAGGGGGTATTACAATTCACCCCTCCACTTT	CASSTLDRGYYNSPLHF
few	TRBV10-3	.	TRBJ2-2	TGTGCCATCAGTGAGTCGACCAGCGGGCTTACCGGGGAGCTGTTTTTT	CAISESTSGLTGELFF
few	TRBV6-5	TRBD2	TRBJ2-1	TGTGCCAGCAGTTATGGTGGGGCTAGCGGGAGCAAGCAGTTCTTC	CASSYGGASGSKQFF
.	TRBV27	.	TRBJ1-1	TGTGCCAGCAGCCCTCGCGGGGGCCCAGGCCTGGGCACTGAAGCTTTCTTT	CASSPRGGPGLGTEAFF
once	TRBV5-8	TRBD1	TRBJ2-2	TGTGCCAGCAGCACTAGGACAGGATCCGGGGAGCTGTTTTTT	CASSTRTGSGELFF
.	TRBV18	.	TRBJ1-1	TGTGCCAGCTCACCCTTATTTAGGGGAACTGAAGCTTTCTTT	CASSPLFRGTEAFF
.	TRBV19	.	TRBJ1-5	TGTGCCAGTAGCGGGACACTTCGGAGCAATCAGCCCCAGCATTTT	CASSGTLRSNQPQHF
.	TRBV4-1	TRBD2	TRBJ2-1	TGCGCCAGCAGGCCGACTAGCGGGATGAATTTTGAGCAGTTCTTC	CASRPTSGMNFEQFF
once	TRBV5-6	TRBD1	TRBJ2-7	TGTGCCAGCAGCCGGACAGGCCCCTTCTACGAGCAGTACTTC	CASSRTGPFYEQYF
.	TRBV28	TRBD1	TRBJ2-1	TGTGCCAGCAGTTTAACAGGGGGTATGTTAAATGAGCAGTTCTTC	CASSLTGGMLNEQFF
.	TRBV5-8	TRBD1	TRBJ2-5	TGTGCCAGCAGCCTGGGACAGGGCAATGTCCAAGAGACCCAGTACTTC	CASSLGQGNVQETQYF
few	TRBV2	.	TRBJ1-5	TGTGCCAGCAGAGTGAGAGCGCGAAGCAATCAGCCCCAGCATTTT	CASRVRARSNQPQHF
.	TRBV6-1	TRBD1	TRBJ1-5	TGTGCCAGCAGTGAAGCCATGACAGGGGCCCAGCCCCAGCATTTT	CASSEAMTGAQPQHF
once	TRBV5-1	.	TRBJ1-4	TGCGCCAGCAGCGGGCCAGACACTTTCGAAAAACTGTTTTTT	CASSGPDTFEKLFF
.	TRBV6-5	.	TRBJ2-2	TGTGCCAGCAGTTACTCGGGAGGACGTACCGGGGAGCTGTTTTTT	CASSYSGGRTGELFF
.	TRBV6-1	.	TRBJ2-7	TGTGCCAGCAGTGAAGTCGCCAGTACCTACGAGCAGTACTTC	CASSEVASTYEQYF
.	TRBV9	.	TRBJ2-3	TGTGCCAGCAGCGTAAGCGCAGATACGCAGTATTTT	CASSVSADTQYF
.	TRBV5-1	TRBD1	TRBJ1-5	TGCGCCAGCAGCTTGACAGGGGATAGCAATCAGCCCCAGCATTTT	CASSLTGDSNQPQHF
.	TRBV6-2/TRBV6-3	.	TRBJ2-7	TGTGCCAGCAGTTACCCAACAGGAAGCTCCTACGAGCAGTACTTC	CASSYPTGSSYEQYF
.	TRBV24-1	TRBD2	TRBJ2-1	TGTGCCACCAGTGAGCCTGGATACCCCGGGACTAGCGGACTCAATGAGCAGTTCTTC	CATSEPGYPGTSGLNEQFF
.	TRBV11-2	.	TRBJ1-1	TGTGCCAGCAGCTTAGGCCCAGGGAGGCCGACTGAAGCTTTCTTT	CASSLGPGRPTEAFF
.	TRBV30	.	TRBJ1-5	TGTGCCTGGAGTGGACAGAACAATCAGCCCCAGCATTTT	CAWSGQNNQPQHF
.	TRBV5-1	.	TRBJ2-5	TGCGCCAGCAGCTTGGCCGATCGGGGCCAAGAGACCCAGTACTTC	CASSLADRGQETQYF